The TCR beta chain described here comes from a study of control samples from healthy donors and cancer patients. Clones were sequenced by immunoSEQ multiplex PCR, and TCRdb holds only the in-frame ones, with some missing. The sample's table shows some 190,000 clones. CDR1 is LGHDT, CDR2 YNNKEL, per germline (reference sequence). The J segment lost 4 bases and the V segment lost 2 bases, leaving 1 base of the junction unmatched. CDR3 size: 15 residues. The sample consisted of blood. This chain connects TRBV3-1 (or the pseudogene TRBV3-2) to TRBJ2-3; the match to TRBD2 covers 12 bases. The clonotype was recovered from a young woman in good health. The CDR3 nucleotides read TGTGCCAGCAGCCAATCTAGCGGGGGGGCAGATACGCAGTATTTT. This codes for CASSQSSGGADTQYF.